The 21 T cell receptor beta chains below come from one sample, sequenced in a study of early T cells in non-severe SARS-CoV-2 infection. MiXCR, applied by TCRdb to the 5' RACE reads, yields one record per CDR3 protein. This sample yields about 35,000 distinct CDR3 sequences, of which 6.3% are seen a single time; 5.5% to 6% belongs to the top ten. Sample: whole blood. These receptors were taken from an adult who was a healthcare worker with PCR-confirmed SARS-CoV-2 infection or an uninfected control (not recorded which).

V and J are TRBV2 and TRBJ2-7; D gene ambiguous. The length of the CDR3 is 11 residues. Trimming left V 4 bases short and J 6 bases short, with 7 bases between. The germline V gene has CDR1 SNHLY and CDR2 FYNNEI. This CDR3 reads CASSALSEQYF. The CDR3 DNA reads as TGTGCCAGCAGTGCCCTTTCCGAGCAGTACTTC.

The chain uses TRBV7-8 and TRBJ1-5; no firm D call. Germline loops: CDR1 SGHVS, CDR2 FQNEAQ. Trimming shortened V by 5 bases and J by 10 bases, and 15 bases separated the two germline ends. The CDR3 has 13 residues. CDR3 residues: CASSPEGIEPQHF. The CDR3 nucleotides are TGTGCCAGCAGCCCTGAGGGAATCGAACCCCAGCATTTT.

This clonotype was seen a few times. The V and J genes are TRBV7-2 and TRBJ2-5; D not resolved. V gave up 1 base and J gave up 7 bases, with 10 bases separating them. The germline V gene encodes CDR1 SGHTA and CDR2 FQGNSA. This CDR3 is 13 amino acids long. In DNA form, the CDR3 reads TGTGCCAGCAGCTTAGATCCGTTAGGGACCCAGTACTTC. Protein product: CASSLDPLGTQYF. The variable domain in full, with the rest retrieved from reference TRBV7-2 and TRBJ2-5, is GAGVSQSPSNKVTEKGKDVELRCDPISGHTALYWYRQSLGQGLEFLIYFQGNSAPDKSGLPSDRFSAERTGGSVSTLTIQRTQQEDSAVYLCASSLDPLGTQYFGPGTRLLVL.

The table lists this clonotype with many counts. The chain uses TRBV20-1 and TRBJ1-1; unclear D gene. This CDR3 region has 14 residues. Germline V gene sequence: CDR1 DFQATT, CDR2 SNEGSKA (reference sequence). Trimming left V 2 bases short and J 0 bases short, with 10 bases between. This chain's CDR3 is CSARYGGLNTEAFF. CDR3 bases: TGCAGTGCTAGATATGGCGGATTGAACACTGAAGCTTTCTTT.

This clonotype was recorded at least ten times. The V and J genes are TRBV9 and TRBJ2-3; TRBD2 matches at 8 bases. Per the germline V gene, CDR1 is SGDLS and CDR2 is YYNGEE. V shed 4 bases, J shed 6 bases, and the junction held 10 bases outside the gene matches. The CDR3 is 15 residues long. CDR3 region: CASSSSGSSRDTQYF. CDR3 bases: TGTGCCAGCAGCTCCAGCGGGAGTAGTAGGGATACGCAGTATTTT.

This clonotype was seen only a few times. V gene TRBV7-9 combines with J gene TRBJ2-4, with D possibly called TRBD1 or TRBD2 (5 bases each). CDR1 and CDR2 (germline): SEHNR, FQNEAQ (reference sequence). V was cut by 5 bases and J by 0 bases, with 14 bases left in between. CDR3 length equals 16 residues. The CDR3 DNA follows: TGTGCCAGCAGCCACGAGCAGGGAGTAGCCAAAAACATTCAGTACTTC. This sequence encodes CASSHEQGVAKNIQYF.

This clonotype was observed many times. V gene TRBV11-2 combines with J gene TRBJ2-2, with 10 bases matching TRBD2. Trimming took 2 bases from V and 7 from J; bases not matched to a gene: 4. Germline-derived CDR1 and CDR2 are SGHAT and FQNNGV. The CDR3 contains 15 residues. The CDR3 is CASSLLAGEHGELFF. The CDR3 nucleotides are TGTGCCAGCAGCTTACTAGCGGGAGAACACGGGGAGCTGTTTTTT.

This clonotype has ten or more counts. V gene TRBV14 combines with J gene TRBJ2-5; 7 bases are shared with TRBD1. Germline V gene data show CDR1 as SGHDN and CDR2 as FVKESK. The V gene end was trimmed by 4 bases and the J gene end by 1 base; junction bases not matched to a gene: 9. The CDR3 consists of 16 residues. The CDR3 loop is CASSPGGLPPQETQYF. DNA for the CDR3: TGTGCCAGCAGCCCAGGGGGTCTCCCACCCCAAGAGACCCAGTACTTC.

The chain uses TRBV11-2 and TRBJ2-1, with 12 nucleotides matching TRBD2. The CDR3 is 16 residues long. Per the germline V gene, CDR1 is SGHAT and CDR2 is FQNNGV. V lost 6 bases and J lost 0; bases outside the gene matches: 3. This CDR3 reads CASRSSGRASYNEQFF. The CDR3 DNA reads as TGTGCCAGCAGATCTAGCGGGAGGGCCTCCTACAATGAGCAGTTCTTC.

This clonotype was recorded many times. The J gene is TRBJ2-3, the V gene TRBV28, with 12 positions matching TRBD1. The CDR3 consists of 15 residues. The germline V gene encodes CDR1 MDHEN and CDR2 SYDVKM. J lost 3 bases, V lost 6 bases, and 4 bases had no gene match. The CDR3 DNA reads as TGTGCCAGCAGGCGGGGACAGGGGGCGACAGATACGCAGTATTTT. Translation gives CASRRGQGATDTQYF.

This clonotype showed up just a few times. This chain connects TRBV5-5 to TRBJ1-1, with D hard to call. V was pared by 7 bases and J by 1 base, with 8 bases between. CDR3 size: 12 residues. Germline V gene data show CDR1 as SGHKS and CDR2 as YYEKEE (reference sequence). CDR3 sequence: CASSTANTEAFF. For the CDR3, the DNA is TGTGCCAGCTCCACAGCGAACACTGAAGCTTTCTTT.

The CDR3 bases are TGCGCCAGCAGCTTGGGGGACTCTCAAGATACGCAGTATTTT. This gives the protein CASSLGDSQDTQYF. The genes are TRBV5-1 and TRBJ2-3; tentative D call: TRBD2 (6 bases). V was shortened by 0 bases and J by 5 bases, with 10 bases between the two germline ends. The germline CDR1 and CDR2 sequences are SGHRS and YFSETQ. The CDR3 loop spans 14 amino acids.

This clonotype was recorded many times. The chain links TRBV5-1 to TRBJ2-1; 7 nucleotides agree with TRBD2. The V segment lost 0 bases and the J segment 1 base; nucleotides outside the gene matches: 7. The CDR3 has 17 amino acids. CDR1 SGHRS and CDR2 YFSETQ come from the germline V gene. The CDR3 loop reads CASSLGGTSASYNEQFF. Written as DNA, the CDR3 is TGCGCCAGCAGCTTGGGCGGAACTAGCGCTTCCTACAATGAGCAGTTCTTC. The full variable domain, rest sourced from reference TRBV5-1 and TRBJ2-1, is KAGVTQTPRYLIKTRGQQVTLSCSPISGHRSVSWYQQTPGQGLQFLFEYFSETQRNKGNFPGRFSGRQFSNSRSEMNVSTLELGDSALYLCASSLGGTSASYNEQFFGPGTRLTVL.

This clonotype was observed at least ten times. The chain joins TRBV5-1 to TRBJ2-3, with D possibly being TRBD2 (6 bases). The CDR3 runs 17 residues. Germline V gene sequence: CDR1 SGHRS, CDR2 YFSETQ. The V end was cut by 0 bases, the J end by 0 bases, with 14 bases between. The CDR3 protein is CASSLAAGLSSTDTQYF. CDR3 coding DNA: TGCGCCAGCAGCTTGGCGGCGGGACTCTCTAGCACAGATACGCAGTATTTT.

This clonotype appeared a few times. The gene calls are TRBV7-3 and TRBJ2-1; D is undetermined. The germline V gene encodes CDR1 SGHTA and CDR2 FQGTGA. CDR3 length: 15 amino acids. V lost 0 bases and J 1 base, leaving 7 bases between the germline ends. CDR3 amino acids: CASSLTRVSYNEQFF. CDR3 nucleotides: TGTGCCAGCAGCTTAACTCGCGTATCCTACAATGAGCAGTTCTTC. Together with reference TRBV7-3 and TRBJ2-1, the CDR3 gives the full variable domain: GAGVSQTPSNKVTEKGKYVELRCDPISGHTALYWYRQSLGQGPEFLIYFQGTGAADDSGLPNDRFFAVRPEGSVSTLKIQRTERGDSAVYLCASSLTRVSYNEQFFGPGTRLTVL.

Ten or more counts support this clonotype. The chain is built from TRBV20-1 and TRBJ2-4; D is unclear. The germline V gene has CDR1 DFQATT and CDR2 SNEGSKA (reference sequence). This CDR3 contains 12 residues. V was shortened by 5 bases and J by 5 bases, with 10 bases between the two germline ends. The CDR3 sequence is CSALVGENIQYF. CDR3 nucleotides: TGCAGTGCTCTGGTTGGGGAAAACATTCAGTACTTC.

V and J are TRBV7-2 and TRBJ1-3; D unclear. The CDR3 spans 15 residues. Per germline, CDR1 SGHTA and CDR2 FQGNSA. The V end lost 1 base, the J end lost 2 bases, and 9 bases lay between the germline ends. The CDR3 reads CASSLDRHPGNTIYF. DNA for the CDR3: TGTGCCAGCAGCTTAGATAGGCACCCTGGAAACACCATATATTTT.

This clonotype appeared many times. This chain joins TRBV12-3 or TRBV12-4 and TRBJ2-7; 8 bases fit TRBD1. The CDR3 loop spans 13 amino acids. V was clipped by 6 bases and J by 6 bases; unmatched bases: 7. The chain's CDR3 is CASSSQGAGEQYF. The CDR3, as DNA: TGTGCCAGCAGCTCCCAGGGGGCGGGCGAGCAGTACTTC.

This clonotype occurred many times. The chain has TRBV21-1 and TRBJ2-3; the tabulated D call, TRBD1, remains unverified against the DNA. TRBV21-1 is reported as a pseudogene. CDR3 length equals 12 residues. CDR3: CASSPGTDTQYF. Here the CDR3 DNA reads TGTGCCAGCAGTCCAGGGACAGATACGCAGTATTTT.

This clonotype was counted many times. The rearrangement links TRBV7-9 to TRBJ2-5; 7 positions agree with TRBD1. This CDR3 is built from 14 residues. From germline, CDR1 is SEHNR and CDR2 FQNEAQ (reference sequence). V was pared by 8 bases and J by 1 base, with 7 bases of the junction left unmatched. CDR3 sequence (DNA): TGTGCCAGCGGACCAACAGGGGTCCAAGAGACCCAGTACTTC. Its protein product is CASGPTGVQETQYF. The full variable domain, rest sourced from reference TRBV7-9 and TRBJ2-5, is DTGVSQNPRHKITKRGQNVTFRCDPISEHNRLYWYRQTLGQGPEFLTYFQNEAQLEKSRLLSDRFSAERPKGSFSTLEIQRTEQGDSAMYLCASGPTGVQETQYFGPGTRLLVL.

This clonotype turned up a few times. V gene TRBV20-1 combines with J gene TRBJ2-3, with D uncertain. V dropped 7 bases and J dropped 9 bases, with 14 bases sitting between them. Germline CDR1 DFQATT, CDR2 SNEGSKA (reference sequence). The CDR3 is 11 residues long. The CDR3 sequence is CSVPLGPTQYF. CDR3 DNA sequence: TGCAGTGTTCCACTCGGTCCCACGCAGTATTTT.